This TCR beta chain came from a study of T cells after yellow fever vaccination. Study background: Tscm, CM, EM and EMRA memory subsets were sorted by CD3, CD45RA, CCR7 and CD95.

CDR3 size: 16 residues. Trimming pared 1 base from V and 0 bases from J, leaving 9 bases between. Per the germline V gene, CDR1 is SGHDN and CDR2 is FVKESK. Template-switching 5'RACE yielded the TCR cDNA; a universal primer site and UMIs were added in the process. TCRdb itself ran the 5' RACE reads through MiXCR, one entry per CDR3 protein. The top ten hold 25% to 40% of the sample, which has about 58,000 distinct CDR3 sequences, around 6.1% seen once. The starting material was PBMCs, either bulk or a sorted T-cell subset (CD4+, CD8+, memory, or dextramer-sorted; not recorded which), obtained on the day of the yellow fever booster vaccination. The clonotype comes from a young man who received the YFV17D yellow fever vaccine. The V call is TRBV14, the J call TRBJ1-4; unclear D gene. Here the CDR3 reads CASSQVTPATNEKLFF. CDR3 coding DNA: TGTGCCAGCAGCCAAGTTACACCTGCAACTAATGAAAAACTGTTTTTT.